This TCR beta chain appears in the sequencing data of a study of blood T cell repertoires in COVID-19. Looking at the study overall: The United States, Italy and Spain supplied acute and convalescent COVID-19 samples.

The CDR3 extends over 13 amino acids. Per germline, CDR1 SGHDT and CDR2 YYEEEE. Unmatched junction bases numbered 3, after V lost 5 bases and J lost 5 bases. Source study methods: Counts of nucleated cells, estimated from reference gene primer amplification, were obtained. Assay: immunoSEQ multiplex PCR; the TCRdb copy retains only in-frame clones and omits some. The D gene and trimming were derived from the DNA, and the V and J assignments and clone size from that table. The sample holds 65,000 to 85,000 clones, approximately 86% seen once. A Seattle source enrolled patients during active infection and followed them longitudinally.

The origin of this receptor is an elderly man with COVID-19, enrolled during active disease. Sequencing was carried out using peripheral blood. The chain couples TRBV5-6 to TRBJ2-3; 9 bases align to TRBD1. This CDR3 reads CASRSDRGDTQYF. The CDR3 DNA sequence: TGTGCCAGCAGGTCGGACAGGGGAGATACGCAGTATTTT.